Listed here are 19 T cell receptor beta chains from one sample, sequenced in a study of shared clonotypes between healthy human individuals. The repertoire was sequenced with immunoSEQ multiplex PCR; TCRdb's copy has only in-frame clones and lacks some. The profile shows about half a million clones, about 78% of them singletons. Sequencing was carried out using PBMCs. These receptor sequences come from a woman aged 40 to 50 in good health. Some clones in this sample may be carry-over from other donors' samples.

J is TRBJ1-2 and V is TRBV11-2; D remains ambiguous. In germline, CDR1 is SGHAT, CDR2 FQNNGV. Trimming took 1 base from V and 0 from J, leaving 9 bases between them. CDR3 length: 15 residues. CDR3 region: CASSLAGIPNYGYTF. In nucleotides, the CDR3 is TGTGCCAGCAGCTTAGCGGGCATACCTAACTATGGCTACACCTTC.

V gene TRBV7-2 combines with J gene TRBJ2-5, with D hard to call. The CDR3 is made up of 14 amino acids. Germline values: CDR1 SGHTA, CDR2 FQGNSA. Trimming removed 5 bases at V and 0 bases at J, with 10 bases between. The CDR3 region is CASSPQVDQETQYF. DNA for the CDR3: TGTGCCAGCAGCCCCCAGGTAGACCAAGAGACCCAGTACTTC. Using reference TRBV7-2 and TRBJ2-5 for the parts outside the CDR3, the full variable domain is GAGVSQSPSNKVTEKGKDVELRCDPISGHTALYWYRQSLGQGLEFLIYFQGNSAPDKSGLPSDRFSAERTGGSVSTLTIQRTQQEDSAVYLCASSPQVDQETQYFGPGTRLLVL.

This clone was seen a handful of times. In nucleotides, the CDR3 is TGTGCCAGCAGCGAGGAAGGGGGCGCCCTCTACGAGCAGTACTTC. It translates to CASSEEGGALYEQYF. The chain recombines TRBV11-1 with TRBJ2-7; 7 bases match TRBD1. The germline V gene has CDR1 SGHAT and CDR2 FQDESV (reference sequence). Unmatched junction bases numbered 10, after V lost 5 bases and J lost 3 bases. The CDR3 contains 15 residues.

This clone turned up a few times. The rearrangement uses TRBV29-1 and TRBJ2-1; 8 bases line up with TRBD2. The CDR3 contains 14 residues. Trimming took 3 bases from V and 5 from J; bases not matched to a gene: 6. Germline V gives CDR1 SQVTM, CDR2 ANQGSEA. This CDR3 reads CSVDPGLANNEQFF. The CDR3 DNA follows: TGCAGCGTTGATCCAGGACTAGCAAACAATGAGCAGTTCTTC.

The chain is built from TRBV30 and TRBJ2-3, with 9 bases matching TRBD1. V was pared by 7 bases and J by 4 bases, with 6 bases of the junction left unmatched. The CDR3 sequence is 13 residues long. Germline values: CDR1 GTSNPN, CDR2 SVGIG (reference sequence). The DNA for the CDR3 is TGTGCCTTCCGGACAGGGGTGGCAGATACGCAGTATTTT. Translating gives CAFRTGVADTQYF. Using reference TRBV30 and TRBJ2-3 for the parts outside the CDR3, the full variable domain is SQTIHQWPATLVQPVGSPLSLECTVEGTSNPNLYWYRQAAGRGLQLLFYSVGIGQISSEVPQNLSASRPQDRQFILSSKKLLLSDSGFYLCAFRTGVADTQYFGPGTRLTVL.

There are a few counts of this clone. The chain combines TRBV27 with TRBJ2-7; 7 nucleotides line up with TRBD1. J lost 1 base, V lost 6 bases, and 3 bases had no gene match. The CDR3 sequence is 13 residues long. Germline lookup yields CDR1 MNHEY and CDR2 SMNVEV (reference sequence). The CDR3 sequence is CASRDRSSYEQYF. The DNA for the CDR3 is TGTGCCAGCAGGGACAGGTCATCCTACGAGCAGTACTTC.

The chain recombines TRBV15 with TRBJ1-1; D is possibly TRBD1 (5 bases). Germline lookup yields CDR1 LNHNV and CDR2 YYDKDF (reference sequence). CDR3 length: 13 amino acids. Trimming shortened V by 5 bases and J by 1 base, and 8 bases separated the two germline ends. In DNA form, the CDR3 reads TGTGCCACCAGCCAGGGCTGGAACACTGAAGCTTTCTTT. Encoded protein: CATSQGWNTEAFF.

The V call is TRBV18, the J call TRBJ2-5; D is possibly TRBD2 (5 bases). Trimming took 5 bases from V and 5 from J, leaving 18 bases between them. The CDR3 is 15 residues long. Germline values: CDR1 KGHSH, CDR2 LQKENI. Written as DNA, the CDR3 is TGTGCCAGCTCAAAATACGGGGAAACGAAGGAGACCCAGTACTTC. Translated: CASSKYGETKETQYF.

The rearrangement joins TRBV5-1 to TRBJ2-7; the match to TRBD2 covers 10 bases. With 1 base clipped from V and 6 bases from J, the junction kept 4 bases outside the gene matches. CDR1 and CDR2 from the germline V gene are SGHRS and YFSETQ. The CDR3 has 14 residues. The CDR3: CASSLRLAGAEQYF. The CDR3 nucleotides are TGCGCCAGCAGCTTGAGGCTAGCGGGAGCCGAGCAGTACTTC.

As to this clone: Other DNA sequences of this sample code for an identical CDR3. V and J are TRBV5-1 and TRBJ2-1, with TRBD2 as a possible D gene (5 bases). Germline-derived CDR1 and CDR2 are SGHRS and YFSETQ. The V end lost 4 bases, the J end lost 0 bases, and 11 bases lay between the germline ends. The CDR3 contains 15 residues. CDR3 bases: TGCGCCAGCAGCCCCTATGGGAGCTCCTACAATGAGCAGTTCTTC. It specifies CASSPYGSSYNEQFF. The variable domain in full, with the rest retrieved from reference TRBV5-1 and TRBJ2-1, is KAGVTQTPRYLIKTRGQQVTLSCSPISGHRSVSWYQQTPGQGLQFLFEYFSETQRNKGNFPGRFSGRQFSNSRSEMNVSTLELGDSALYLCASSPYGSSYNEQFFGPGTRLTVL.

A few counts support this clone. This chain uses TRBV19 with TRBJ1-1, with D possibly being TRBD1 (5 bases). Germline CDR1 reads LNHDA; CDR2 reads SQIVND (reference sequence). The CDR3 runs to 13 residues. The V end lost 4 bases, the J end lost 3 bases, and 9 bases lay between the germline ends. For the CDR3, the DNA is TGTGCCAGTAGTAGAGGGGAGTACACTGAAGCTTTCTTT. This encodes CASSRGEYTEAFF.

The chain recombines TRBV28 with TRBJ2-7; 10 positions agree with TRBD1. Germline CDR1 reads MDHEN; CDR2 reads SYDVKM. The CDR3 is made up of 13 amino acids. V was clipped by 11 bases and J by 2 bases; unmatched bases: 6. As DNA, the CDR3 is TGTGCCTCCCGGGACAGGGGACCCTACGAGCAGTACTTC. Residues: CASRDRGPYEQYF. Complete variable domain (other parts from reference TRBV28 and TRBJ2-7): DVKVTQSSRYLVKRTGEKVFLECVQDMDHENMFWYRQDPGLGLRLIYFSYDVKMKEKGDIPEGYSVSREKKERFSLILESASTNQTSMYLCASRDRGPYEQYFGPGTRLTVT.

The chain combines TRBV7-2 with TRBJ2-7; no clear D. The V gene's germline CDR1 is SGHTA and CDR2 FQGNSA. V gave up 5 bases and J gave up 2 bases, with 16 bases separating them. This CDR3 contains 15 residues. The CDR3 coding sequence is TGTGCCAGCAGCCTGGGTTTTGGTGGAACCTACGAGCAGTACTTC. This gives the protein CASSLGFGGTYEQYF.

V is TRBV7-6 and J is TRBJ2-1; the match to TRBD2 covers 10 bases. Losses at the gene ends were 1 base for V and 8 bases for J; bases not matched to a gene: 11. CDR1 is SGHVS and CDR2 is FNYEAQ in the germline V gene. The CDR3 runs 17 residues. The CDR3 DNA sequence: TGTGCCAGCAGCTTAGGTAAGGGACTAGCGAATGGTGATGAGCAGTTCTTC. This gives the protein CASSLGKGLANGDEQFF.

This clone was seen just once. The V gene is TRBV4-1, the J gene TRBJ1-3, with D possibly being TRBD1 (5 bases). Germline V lookup: CDR1 MGHRA, CDR2 YSYEKL. The CDR3 consists of 15 residues. Trimming shortened V by 4 bases and J by 0 bases, and 10 bases separated the two germline ends. The CDR3 spells CASSLTESSGNTIYF. The CDR3 nucleotides are TGCGCCAGCAGCCTGACAGAGAGCTCTGGAAACACCATATATTTT.

The V call is TRBV18, the J call TRBJ2-3; D gene unclear. This CDR3 has 15 residues. The germline V and J ends were trimmed by 2 bases and 0 bases, with 9 bases remaining between them. Germline assignment: CDR1 KGHSH and CDR2 LQKENI. CDR3 in DNA: TGTGCCAGCTCACCAATTGATGCCAGCACAGATACGCAGTATTTT. This gives the protein CASSPIDASTDTQYF. The full variable domain, its missing parts supplied by reference TRBV18 and TRBJ2-3, is NAGVMQNPRHLVRRRGQEARLRCSPMKGHSHVYWYRQLPEEGLKFMVYLQKENIIDESGMPKERFSAEFPKEGPSILRIQQVVRGDSAAYFCASSPIDASTDTQYFGPGTRLTVL.

The chain is built from TRBV7-2 and TRBJ1-1; D unresolved. The germline gives CDR1 SGHTA, CDR2 FQGNSA. CDR3 length: 13 residues. The V gene lost 3 bases and the J gene lost 1 base, with 6 bases spanning the gap. CDR3 sequence reads: CASSFRKNTEAFF. The CDR3 DNA reads as TGTGCCAGCAGCTTCCGCAAGAACACTGAAGCTTTCTTT.

The chain couples TRBV4-1 to TRBJ2-7; D may be TRBD1 (6 bases). V lost 0 bases and J 5 bases, leaving 14 bases between the germline ends. CDR3 size: 15 residues. CDR1 and CDR2 (germline): MGHRA, YSYEKL. CDR3 sequence (DNA): TGCGCCAGCAGCCAAGAAGACAGGAGCCCTGACGAGCAGTACTTC. Translated, it gives CASSQEDRSPDEQYF.

V is TRBV7-3 and J is TRBJ2-3, with D hard to call. The CDR3 runs 13 residues. In germline, CDR1 is SGHTA, CDR2 FQGTGA. V was shortened by 5 bases and J by 3 bases, with 9 bases between the two germline ends. CDR3 sequence (DNA): TGTGCCAGCAGCCCAGCTGCGACAGATACGCAGTATTTT. It translates to CASSPAATDTQYF.